This is a list of T cell receptor beta chains from one sample in a study of vaccination and CD4 T cells after COVID-19. Antigen specificity for these receptors is unknown. TCRdb independently ran MiXCR on the PCR reads; one entry per CDR3 protein. This table has about 6,900 distinct CDR3 sequences, 25% to 35% appearing once. The sequenced sample consisted of CD4+ T cells from blood, cultured in vitro. Receptors originate from a human donor in good health. The CDR3 runs from the conserved cysteine through the conserved F or W. D genes are given only for firm matches. Size tells how often a clone was seen (once, few, many) or the class of an expanded clone, and some rows leave it out.

V: TRBV6-1
J: TRBJ1-4
D: -
size: few
CDR3: CASTWTQVGKLFF
DNA: TGTGCCAGCACTTGGACACAGGTCGGAAAACTGTTTTTT

V: TRBV4-2
J: TRBJ2-3
D: -
size: -
CDR3: CASSQGHDTDTQYF
DNA: TGTGCCAGCAGCCAGGGACACGACACAGATACGCAGTATTTT

V: TRBV6-5
J: TRBJ2-1
D: TRBD1
size: -
CDR3: CASSYSTHWTGDYNEQFF
DNA: TGTGCCAGCAGTTACTCAACCCATTGGACAGGGGATTACAATGAGCAGTTCTTC

V: TRBV27
J: TRBJ1-2
D: -
size: -
CDR3: CASTQRGGGYGYTF
DNA: TGTGCCAGCACGCAGCGAGGGGGGGGCTATGGCTACACCTTC

V: TRBV7-6
J: TRBJ2-1
D: -
size: few
CDR3: CASSFSVNNEQFF
DNA: TGTGCCAGCAGCTTCAGTGTAAACAATGAGCAGTTCTTC

V: TRBV7-6
J: TRBJ2-5
D: TRBD2
size: -
CDR3: CASSLGLAGAAGETQYF
DNA: TGTGCCAGCAGCTTAGGACTAGCGGGGGCAGCGGGGGAGACCCAGTACTTC

V: TRBV27
J: TRBJ1-4
D: TRBD1
size: -
CDR3: CASSRPGQINEKLFF
DNA: TGTGCCAGCAGTAGACCGGGACAGATTAATGAAAAACTGTTTTTT

V: TRBV12-3/TRBV12-4
J: TRBJ1-2
D: TRBD1
size: few
CDR3: CASSYQDRLNYGYTF
DNA: TGTGCCAGCAGTTACCAGGACAGGTTGAACTATGGCTACACCTTC

V: TRBV2
J: TRBJ2-7
D: TRBD1
size: -
CDR3: CASSPGQGTNYEQYF
DNA: TGTGCCAGCAGTCCCGGACAGGGGACCAACTACGAGCAGTACTTC

V: TRBV29-1
J: TRBJ1-2
D: -
size: -
CDR3: CSVAGTSGGYTF
DNA: TGCAGCGTTGCGGGGACATCCGGTGGCTACACCTTC

V: TRBV7-9
J: TRBJ2-3
D: -
size: -
CDR3: CASSLEASTDTQYF
DNA: TGTGCCAGCAGCTTAGAGGCTAGCACAGATACGCAGTATTTT

V: TRBV7-6
J: TRBJ1-5
D: -
size: medium-sized
CDR3: CASSFDQPQHF
DNA: TGTGCCAGCAGCTTCGATCAGCCCCAGCATTTT

V: TRBV19
J: TRBJ1-1
D: -
size: -
CDR3: CTSSINRASTEAFF
DNA: TGTACCAGTAGTATAAACAGGGCGAGCACTGAAGCTTTCTTT

V: TRBV2
J: TRBJ2-5
D: -
size: -
CDR3: CASTGRQPPVQETQYF
DNA: TGTGCCAGCACTGGGCGACAACCCCCCGTCCAAGAGACCCAGTACTTC

V: TRBV5-1
J: TRBJ2-5
D: -
size: -
CDR3: CASRLQGSETQYF
DNA: TGCGCCAGCAGATTACAGGGCTCGGAGACCCAGTACTTC

V: TRBV6-2/TRBV6-3
J: TRBJ1-2
D: -
size: few
CDR3: CASSYTSPMGGYTF
DNA: TGTGCCAGCAGTTACACATCCCCCATGGGCGGCTACACCTTC

V: TRBV9
J: TRBJ2-3
D: TRBD2
size: -
CDR3: CASSESRTSGGADTQYF
DNA: TGTGCCAGCAGCGAATCCCGAACTAGCGGGGGAGCAGATACGCAGTATTTT

V: TRBV5-4
J: TRBJ1-1
D: -
size: -
CDR3: CASGLEGDTEAFF
DNA: TGTGCCAGCGGCTTGGAGGGGGACACTGAAGCTTTCTTT

V: TRBV20-1
J: TRBJ1-5
D: -
size: -
CDR3: CSALPQGRGMGGNQPQHF
DNA: TGCAGTGCCCTCCCCCAGGGCCGCGGCATGGGAGGCAATCAGCCCCAGCATTTT

V: TRBV7-3
J: TRBJ2-5
D: TRBD2
size: -
CDR3: CASSLDGGGFETQYF
DNA: TGTGCCAGCAGCTTAGACGGGGGGGGCTTCGAGACCCAGTACTTC

V: TRBV27
J: TRBJ1-1
D: -
size: -
CDR3: CASSSHREAFF
DNA: TGTGCCAGCAGTTCTCACAGGGAAGCTTTCTTT

V: TRBV10-3
J: TRBJ1-5
D: -
size: -
CDR3: CAISQTINQPQHF
DNA: TGTGCCATCAGTCAGACAATCAATCAGCCCCAGCATTTT

V: TRBV6-1
J: TRBJ1-2
D: -
size: medium-sized
CDR3: CASSESPYDGYTF
DNA: TGTGCCAGCAGTGAATCCCCATACGATGGCTACACCTTC

V: TRBV2
J: TRBJ1-2
D: -
size: few
CDR3: CASSEETARGYTF
DNA: TGTGCCAGCAGTGAAGAGACGGCGAGGGGCTACACCTTC

V: TRBV10-3
J: TRBJ1-6
D: -
size: -
CDR3: CATSQESSYNSPLHF
DNA: TGTGCCACCTCACAGGAGAGCTCCTATAATTCACCCCTCCACTTT

V: TRBV6-1
J: TRBJ1-5
D: -
size: -
CDR3: CASTPEPGGNQPQHF
DNA: TGTGCCAGCACTCCCGAACCGGGGGGCAATCAGCCCCAGCATTTT

V: TRBV6-1
J: TRBJ2-3
D: -
size: few
CDR3: CATKLGQFTDTQYF
DNA: TGTGCCACCAAATTAGGACAGTTCACAGATACGCAGTATTTT

V: TRBV5-1
J: TRBJ2-1
D: TRBD2
size: -
CDR3: CASSLELAGLHYNEQFF
DNA: TGCGCCAGCAGCTTGGAGCTAGCGGGGCTCCACTACAATGAGCAGTTCTTC

V: TRBV12-3/TRBV12-4
J: TRBJ1-1
D: -
size: -
CDR3: CASSSTLNTEAFF
DNA: TGTGCCAGCAGTTCTACACTGAACACTGAAGCTTTCTTT

V: TRBV1
J: TRBJ2-7
D: -
size: -
CDR3: CTSSQPGLAGGLLAYEQYF
DNA: TGCACCAGCAGCCAACCTGGACTAGCGGGGGGGCTACTAGCCTACGAGCAGTACTTC

V: TRBV21-1
J: TRBJ2-7
D: -
size: few
CDR3: CASSKVETGTLTYEQYF
DNA: TGTGCCAGCAGCAAAGTTGAAACCGGGACCCTAACCTACGAGCAGTACTTC

V: TRBV28
J: TRBJ2-1
D: -
size: once
CDR3: CASTRMRIPGYNEQFF
DNA: TGTGCCAGCACCAGAATGCGGATCCCTGGGTACAATGAGCAGTTCTTC

V: TRBV12-3/TRBV12-4
J: TRBJ1-5
D: -
size: few
CDR3: CASSLAAGNQPQHF
DNA: TGTGCCAGCAGTTTAGCGGCAGGGAATCAGCCCCAGCATTTT

V: TRBV6-1
J: TRBJ1-1
D: -
size: -
CDR3: CASIMALLGTEAFF
DNA: TGTGCCAGCATTATGGCACTACTGGGCACTGAAGCTTTCTTT

V: TRBV20-1
J: TRBJ1-5
D: -
size: -
CDR3: CSASTRLNQPQHF
DNA: TGCAGTGCTAGTACGAGACTCAATCAGCCCCAGCATTTT

V: TRBV7-8
J: TRBJ2-7
D: -
size: -
CDR3: CASSLVVGADYEQYF
DNA: TGTGCCAGCAGCTTAGTTGTAGGGGCGGACTACGAGCAGTACTTC

V: TRBV21-1
J: TRBJ1-4
D: -
size: -
CDR3: CASSRRVLDEKLFF
DNA: TGTGCCAGCAGCCGCCGGGTATTAGACGAAAAACTGTTTTTT

V: TRBV5-1
J: TRBJ2-1
D: -
size: -
CDR3: CASSTGNEQFF
DNA: TGCGCCAGCAGCACGGGCAATGAGCAGTTCTTC

V: TRBV20-1
J: TRBJ2-2
D: -
size: -
CDR3: CSAGRRAVGELFF
DNA: TGCAGTGCTGGTCGCAGGGCTGTCGGGGAGCTGTTTTTT